What follows are 10 T cell receptor beta chains derived from one specimen sequenced in a study of CD8 T cells in Susac syndrome (dated by TCRdb to between 2018 and 2021). Library construction relied on the immunoSEQ multiplex PCR assay. RNA was extracted using the RNeasy kit, and roughly 0.45 to 1 ug of the RNA was reverse transcribed with random hexamers. The public reads were reanalyzed by TCRdb: fastp trimming at Q25, MiXCR alignment, in-frame beta chains only. A single entry per CDR3 protein holds the most common genes and DNA from its merged rows. The sample records under 550,000 distinct CDR3 sequences, about 85% of which are singletons. Of the sample, under 0.15% falls within the top ten clones. Sequenced input: CD8+ T cells from PBMCs. These receptors all stem from a human donor with multiple sclerosis.

This chain connects TRBV5-6 to TRBJ2-3; no reliable D call. V was pared by 1 base and J by 6 bases, with 18 bases between. The CDR3 has 16 amino acids. Germline V gene lookup returns CDR1 SGHDT and CDR2 YYEEEE. In nucleotides, the CDR3 is TGTGCCAGCAGCTTGCCCTCTTCCCCACTTTCGGATACGCAGTATTTT. As protein: CASSLPSSPLSDTQYF.

CDR3 DNA: TGCGCCAGCAGCCCGGAGGAGACAAGGGGTGAAAAACTGTTTTTT. It translates to CASSPEETRGEKLFF. The gene calls are TRBV4-1 and TRBJ1-4; D might be TRBD1 (5 bases). Germline V gene sequence: CDR1 MGHRA, CDR2 YSYEKL. The V end lost 4 bases, the J end lost 7 bases, and 16 bases lay between the germline ends. The CDR3 is made up of 15 amino acids.

This clonotype has more than one count but fewer than ten. The chain has TRBV25-1 and TRBJ1-5, with no clear D. V was shortened by 3 bases and J by 7 bases, with 19 bases between the two germline ends. The CDR3 is made up of 16 amino acids. The germline CDR1 and CDR2 sequences are MGHDK and SYGVNS. The CDR3 region has the DNA TGTGCCAGCAGTGAGTGGATCGGCACCTCGGGGCAGCCCCAGCATTTT. Translating gives CASSEWIGTSGQPQHF.

This clonotype appeared a single time. This chain joins TRBV15 and TRBJ1-1, with TRBD1 as a possible D gene (5 bases). Looked up from germline, CDR1 is LNHNV and CDR2 is YYDKDF (reference sequence). CDR3 size: 15 residues. V was shortened by 5 bases and J by 7 bases, with 20 bases between the two germline ends. This CDR3 is CATSGPEGGEIEAFF. The CDR3 nucleotides read TGTGCCACCAGCGGACCGGAGGGAGGGGAAATTGAAGCTTTCTTT.

CDR3 protein: CASSSTTGFNSPLHF. Written as DNA, the CDR3 is TGTGCCAGCAGCTCCACTACAGGGTTTAATTCACCCCTCCACTTT. The V and J genes are TRBV7-8 and TRBJ1-6, with D possibly matching TRBD1 (6 bases). CDR1 and CDR2 (germline): SGHVS, FQNEAQ. The CDR3 runs to 15 residues. V dropped 4 bases and J dropped 6 bases, with 13 bases sitting between them.

The chain has TRBV2 and TRBJ2-7; 7 bases are a match to TRBD1. The CDR3 runs to 13 residues. Germline CDR1 is SNHLY and CDR2 is FYNNEI. With 7 bases clipped from V and 3 bases from J, the junction kept 6 bases outside the gene matches. The CDR3 DNA sequence: TGTGCCAGCAAGGGGGCTTCTTTCTACGAGCAGTACTTC. This gives the protein CASKGASFYEQYF.

The chain combines TRBV27 with TRBJ2-3; D tentatively reads TRBD1 or TRBD2 (6 bases each). CDR1 is MNHEY and CDR2 is SMNVEV in the germline V gene (reference sequence). The CDR3 has 16 residues. V lost 6 bases and J lost 2, with 18 bases in between. The DNA of the CDR3 is TGTGCCAGCAGCAAGGGGGTTAGCGGTTTCACAGATACGCAGTATTTT. It codes for CASSKGVSGFTDTQYF.

This chain links TRBV11-2 with TRBJ2-1; TRBD1 might be the D (5 bases). Germline values: CDR1 SGHAT, CDR2 FQNNGV. Deletions cut 6 bases from V and 10 bases from J, with 13 bases between. The CDR3 has 12 amino acids. As DNA, the CDR3 is TGTGCCAGCAGAGGTGGACACCCGGAGCAGTTCTTC. It specifies CASRGGHPEQFF. Drawing the rest from reference TRBV11-2 and TRBJ2-1, the complete variable domain is EAGVAQSPRYKIIEKRQSVAFWCNPISGHATLYWYQQILGQGPKLLIQFQNNGVVDDSQLPKDRFSAERLKGVDSTLKIQPAKLEDSAVYLCASRGGHPEQFFGPGTRLTVL.

This clonotype was detected a few times. The chain recombines TRBV30 with TRBJ2-7; the match to TRBD2 covers 7 bases. V shed 3 bases and J 0 bases; nucleotides not matched to a gene: 8. This CDR3 has 15 amino acids. From germline, CDR1 is GTSNPN and CDR2 SVGIG (reference sequence). The CDR3 DNA follows: TGTGCCTGGAGCGGGGGGACTCTGAGCTCCTACGAGCAGTACTTC. Translation gives CAWSGGTLSSYEQYF.

The chain couples TRBV7-9 to TRBJ1-6, with D possibly TRBD1 on 5 matching bases. V lost 8 bases, J lost 0 bases, and 14 bases lay in between. Germline V gene sequence: CDR1 SEHNR, CDR2 FQNEAQ (reference sequence). CDR3 size: 16 residues. The CDR3: CASGRDSSSYNSPLHF. The DNA of the CDR3 is TGTGCCAGCGGCCGGGACTCGAGCTCCTATAATTCACCCCTCCACTTT.